One and the same sample provided the 10 T cell receptor beta chains below, sequenced in a study of siplizumab effects on memory and regulatory T cells. TCRdb keeps only in-frame clones here, not all; method: immunoSEQ multiplex PCR. The data hold fewer than 70,000 clones, with around 90% observed a single time. Specimen: Tregs sorted from blood. These receptors originate from a human donor in good health.

The chain uses TRBV5-1 and TRBJ1-3; D call uncertain. Looked up from germline, CDR1 is SGHRS and CDR2 is YFSETQ. The CDR3 extends over 14 amino acids. V dropped 0 bases and J dropped 2 bases, with 6 bases sitting between them. CDR3 loop: CASSLGTAGNTIYF. CDR3 DNA sequence: TGCGCCAGCAGCTTGGGAACCGCTGGAAACACCATATATTTT.

This clone was recorded a few times. This rearrangement joins TRBV25-1 to TRBJ2-5; 8 nucleotides match TRBD1. V dropped 3 bases and J dropped 5; count of bases not matched to a gene: 11. The CDR3 loop spans 16 amino acids. CDR1 and CDR2 (germline): MGHDK, SYGVNS. The CDR3 loop reads CASSDYMTGALETQYF. The CDR3 coding sequence is TGTGCCAGCAGTGACTACATGACAGGGGCACTTGAGACCCAGTACTTC.

Written as DNA, the CDR3 is TGTGCCAGCAGTCCTCTGGGACAGGGGAATTACGAGCAGTACTTC. Its translation is CASSPLGQGNYEQYF. The chain joins TRBV6-5 to TRBJ2-7; 10 nucleotides match TRBD1. The length of the CDR3 is 15 residues. The V gene's germline CDR1 is MNHEY and CDR2 SVGAGI. V shed 5 bases and J 4 bases; nucleotides not matched to a gene: 8.

This clone has more than one count but fewer than ten. The CDR3: CASREGAGNQPQHF. The CDR3 bases are TGTGCCAGCAGGGAAGGGGCCGGCAATCAGCCCCAGCATTTT. The chain employs TRBV28 and TRBJ1-5; a possible D gene is TRBD1 (5 bases). The CDR3 runs to 14 residues. V dropped 6 bases and J dropped 2 bases, with 11 bases sitting between them. CDR1 and CDR2 (germline): MDHEN, SYDVKM.

The V gene is TRBV29-1, the J gene TRBJ1-1, with a tentative D call TRBD1 (6 bases). V was shortened by 4 bases and J by 5 bases, with 11 bases between the two germline ends. The germline gives CDR1 SQVTM, CDR2 ANQGSEA. The CDR3 is 12 residues long. CDR3 DNA: TGCAGCGTTGCAGGGGTAAGGACTGAAGCTTTCTTT. Translating gives CSVAGVRTEAFF.

DNA of the CDR3: TGTGCCAGTAGTATGCTAGCGGGAAGCACAGATACGCAGTATTTT. Its translation: CASSMLAGSTDTQYF. The V gene is TRBV19, the J gene TRBJ2-3; 9 bases map to TRBD2. Per the germline V gene, CDR1 is LNHDA and CDR2 is SQIVND (reference sequence). J gave up 0 bases and V 3 bases, and 1 base lay outside the gene matches. The CDR3 is made up of 15 amino acids.

This clone is a singleton in its sample. The chain is built from TRBV4-1 and TRBJ1-2; D not resolved. This CDR3 is 10 amino acids long. V shed 8 bases and J shed 7 bases, with 8 bases lying between them. The germline V gene has CDR1 MGHRA and CDR2 YSYEKL. CDR3 nucleotides: TGCGCCAGCTACGGGTCTGGCTACACCTTC. It translates to CASYGSGYTF.

V is TRBV18 and J is TRBJ1-2; D remains unclear. This CDR3 has 15 amino acids. Germline V gives CDR1 KGHSH, CDR2 LQKENI. The V and J ends lost 0 bases and 0 bases respectively, with 8 bases between them. CDR3 in DNA: TGTGCCAGCTCACCACCGAGGCTTGCTAACTATGGCTACACCTTC. Its protein is CASSPPRLANYGYTF.

The chain employs TRBV6-1 and TRBJ2-7; weak D call: TRBD1 (6 bases). Trimming cost V 5 bases and J 2 bases, with 13 bases left between them. CDR3 length: 14 residues. Germline CDR1 MNHNS, CDR2 SASEGT. The CDR3 here is CASSPRRGTYEQYF. The CDR3 coding sequence is TGTGCCAGCAGTCCCCGAAGGGGGACCTACGAGCAGTACTTC.

The chain links TRBV5-5 to TRBJ2-3; D is unclear. This CDR3 spans 14 amino acids. V shed 0 bases and J shed 2 bases, with 7 bases lying between them. CDR1 and CDR2 from the germline V gene are SGHKS and YYEKEE (reference sequence). The CDR3 protein is CASSLGQTTDTQYF. CDR3 nucleotide sequence: TGTGCCAGCAGCTTGGGCCAGACCACAGATACGCAGTATTTT.